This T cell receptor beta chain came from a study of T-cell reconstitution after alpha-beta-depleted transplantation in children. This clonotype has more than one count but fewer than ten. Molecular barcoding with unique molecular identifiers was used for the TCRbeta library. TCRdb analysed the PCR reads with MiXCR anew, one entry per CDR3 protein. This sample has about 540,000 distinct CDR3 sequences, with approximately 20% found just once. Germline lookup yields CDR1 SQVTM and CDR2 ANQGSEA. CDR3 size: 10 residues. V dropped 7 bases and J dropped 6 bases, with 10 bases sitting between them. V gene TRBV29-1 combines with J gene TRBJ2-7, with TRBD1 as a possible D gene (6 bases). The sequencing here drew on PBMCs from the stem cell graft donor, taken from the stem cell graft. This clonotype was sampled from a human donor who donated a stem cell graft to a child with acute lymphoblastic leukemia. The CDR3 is CSATGREQYF. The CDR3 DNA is TGCAGCGCAACAGGGCGCGAGCAGTACTTC.